What follows describes a single T cell receptor (beta chain). Original methodology: Amplified reference gene primers provided the basis for estimating nucleated cell counts. Sequencing used immunoSEQ multiplex PCR; TCRdb keeps in-frame clones, though not all of them. The V and J calls and clone size were taken over from that table, and D and trimming were inferred from the DNA. The table has under 300,000 clones, less than 85% seen once. Losses at the gene ends were 10 bases for V and 0 bases for J; bases not matched to a gene: 4. The CDR3 loop spans 14 amino acids. Germline values: CDR1 ENHRY, CDR2 SYGVKD. This record belongs to a study of blood T cell repertoires in COVID-19. Study-wide context: Specimens from acute and convalescent COVID-19 originated in the United States, Italy and Spain. The cDNA or gDNA used as material had been derived from T cells, B-cell-depleted T cells, or PBMCs.

Patients at the Seattle site were enrolled during active infection and followed longitudinally. This clonotype was obtained from a human donor with COVID-19, enrolled during active disease. The donor label of this sample is uncertain. This chain connects TRBV10-3 to TRBJ2-1, with TRBD1 matching 9 bases. The sequenced sample was peripheral blood. CDR3 loop: CASGQGSSYNEQFF. The CDR3 nucleotides read TGTGCCAGTGGACAGGGGAGCTCCTACAATGAGCAGTTCTTC.